This T cell receptor (beta chain) was captured in a study of blood T cell repertoires in COVID-19. In the study overall: Acute and convalescent COVID-19 samples came from the United States, Italy and Spain. From T cells, B-cell-depleted T cells, or PBMCs came the material, which was cDNA or gDNA.

Germline CDR1 SGHNT, CDR2 YYREEE (reference sequence). The CDR3 runs to 14 residues. Germline trimming cut 2 bases from V and 15 bases from J; bases unmatched to any gene: 12. Original processing methods: Researchers report that nucleated cell counts were estimated from reference gene primer amplification. Clones were sequenced by immunoSEQ multiplex PCR, and TCRdb holds only the in-frame ones, with some missing. That table is the source of V, J and clone size, and D and trimming were worked out from the DNA. The table records roughly 250,000 clones, over 70% of them present only once. This TCR derives from a human donor in a cohort sampled during active COVID-19. The gene calls are TRBV5-4 and TRBJ2-2; TRBD2 agrees at 8 bases. The material sequenced was peripheral blood. The CDR3: CASSLAGELRKVFF. The CDR3 nucleotides read TGTGCCAGCAGCTTAGCGGGAGAGTTGCGTAAGGTGTTTTTT.